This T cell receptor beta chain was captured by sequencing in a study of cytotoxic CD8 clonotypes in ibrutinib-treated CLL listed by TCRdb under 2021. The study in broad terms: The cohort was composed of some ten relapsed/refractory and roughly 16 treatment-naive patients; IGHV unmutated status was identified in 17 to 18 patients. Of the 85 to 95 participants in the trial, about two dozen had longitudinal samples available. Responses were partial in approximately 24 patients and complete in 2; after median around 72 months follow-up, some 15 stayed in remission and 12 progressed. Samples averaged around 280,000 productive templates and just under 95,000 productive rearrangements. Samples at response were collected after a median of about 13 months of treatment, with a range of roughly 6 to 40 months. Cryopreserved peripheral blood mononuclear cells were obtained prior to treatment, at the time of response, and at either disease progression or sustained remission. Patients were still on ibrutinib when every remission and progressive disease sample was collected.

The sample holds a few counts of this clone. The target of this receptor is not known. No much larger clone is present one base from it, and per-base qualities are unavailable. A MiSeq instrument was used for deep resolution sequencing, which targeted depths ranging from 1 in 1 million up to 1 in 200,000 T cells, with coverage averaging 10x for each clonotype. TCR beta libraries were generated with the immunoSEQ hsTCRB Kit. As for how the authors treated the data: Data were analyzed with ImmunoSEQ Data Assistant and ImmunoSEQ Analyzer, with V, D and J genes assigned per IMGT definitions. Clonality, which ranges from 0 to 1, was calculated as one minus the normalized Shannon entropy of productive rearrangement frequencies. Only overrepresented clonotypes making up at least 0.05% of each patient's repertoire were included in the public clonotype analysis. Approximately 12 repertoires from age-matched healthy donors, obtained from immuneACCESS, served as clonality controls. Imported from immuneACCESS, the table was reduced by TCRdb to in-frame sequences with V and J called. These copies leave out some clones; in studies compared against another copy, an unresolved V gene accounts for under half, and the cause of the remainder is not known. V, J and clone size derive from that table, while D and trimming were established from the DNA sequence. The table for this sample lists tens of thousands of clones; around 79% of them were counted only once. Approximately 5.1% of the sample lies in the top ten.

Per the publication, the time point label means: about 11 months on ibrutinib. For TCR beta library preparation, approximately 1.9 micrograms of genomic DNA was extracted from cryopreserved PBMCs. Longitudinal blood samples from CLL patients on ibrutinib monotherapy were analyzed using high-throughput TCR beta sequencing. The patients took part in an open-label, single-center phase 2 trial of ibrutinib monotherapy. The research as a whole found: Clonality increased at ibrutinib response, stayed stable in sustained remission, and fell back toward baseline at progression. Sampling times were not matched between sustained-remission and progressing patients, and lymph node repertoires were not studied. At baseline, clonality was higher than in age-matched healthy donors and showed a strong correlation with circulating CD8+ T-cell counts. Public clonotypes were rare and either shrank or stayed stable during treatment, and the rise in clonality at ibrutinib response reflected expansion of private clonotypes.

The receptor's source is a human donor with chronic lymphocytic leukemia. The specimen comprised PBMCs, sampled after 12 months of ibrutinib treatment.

CDR3 loop: CASSLAAYPRELFF. The DNA sequence reads TGTGCCAGCAGCTTAGCGGCATACCCAAGGGAGCTGTTTTTT. The chain couples TRBV7-2 to TRBJ2-2; the D gene cannot be named for sure. The CDR1 and CDR2 encoded by the germline V gene are SGHTA and FQGNSA. V and J lose 0 bases and 9 bases, and a span of 11 bases separates them. From its cysteine to its phenylalanine, the CDR3 spans 14 amino acids. The only DNA kept is the CDR3, 42 bases in frame from the first base.